The 9 T cell receptor beta chains reported below all come from one sample, sequenced in a study of blood T cell repertoires in COVID-19. The method was immunoSEQ multiplex PCR; TCRdb's version includes in-frame clones alone and lacks a portion of them. This sample has almost 500,000 clones, with more than 85% found just once. Sequenced: PBMCs or T cells enriched from blood (not recorded which). These receptor sequences come from a woman aged 55-69 years who had recovered from COVID-19.

The V and J genes are TRBV18 and TRBJ1-2, with D maybe TRBD1 (6 bases). CDR1 is KGHSH and CDR2 is LQKENI in the germline V gene. The CDR3 runs 14 residues. The V gene lost 6 bases and the J gene lost 8 bases, with 19 bases spanning the gap. DNA of the CDR3: TGTGCCAGCTCGTACTCTACAGGGCTGGGAGGCTACACCTTC. This codes for CASSYSTGLGGYTF.

This chain links TRBV19 with TRBJ1-5; 9 bases agree with TRBD1. The CDR3 sequence is 12 residues long. Germline CDR1 and CDR2: LNHDA and SQIVND (reference sequence). V was pared by 10 bases and J by 5 bases, with 3 bases of the junction left unmatched. CDR3 DNA: TGTGCCACTCGACAGGGGGATCAGCCCCAGCATTTT. Translating gives CATRQGDQPQHF.

The rearrangement uses TRBV6-5 and TRBJ1-2; D is unclear. The germline V and J ends were trimmed by 6 bases and 5 bases, with 13 bases remaining between them. The length of the CDR3 is 13 residues. Germline loops: CDR1 MNHEY, CDR2 SVGAGI. Here the CDR3 DNA reads TGTGCCAGCAGCTACGTCGCCGGTTATGGCTACACCTTC. Protein product: CASSYVAGYGYTF.

This clone has just a few counts. This chain joins TRBV11-2 and TRBJ2-3; D perhaps matches TRBD2 (5 bases). This CDR3 spans 13 amino acids. Trimming removed 6 bases from V and 5 bases from J, with 12 bases in between. Per germline, CDR1 SGHAT and CDR2 FQNNGV. Here the CDR3 reads CASRSDGIDTQYF. The CDR3 nucleotides are TGTGCCAGCAGAAGTGACGGGATAGATACGCAGTATTTT.

J is TRBJ1-2 and V is TRBV5-6; 7 bases are a match to TRBD1. The trim removed 1 base at V and 3 bases at J, leaving 9 bases unmatched. The CDR3 runs to 16 residues. The V gene's germline CDR1 is SGHDT and CDR2 YYEEEE. CDR3: CASSLTNSRGDYGYTF. The CDR3 DNA is TGTGCCAGCAGCTTGACTAATAGCAGGGGGGACTATGGCTACACCTTC.

The chain employs TRBV28 and TRBJ1-2, with TRBD1 matching 11 bases. This CDR3 is built from 17 residues. Germline CDR1 MDHEN, CDR2 SYDVKM. J was trimmed by 8 bases and V by 4 bases; bases with no gene match: 15. CDR3 in DNA: TGTGCCAGCAGTTCCTACCTCCTTGGACAGGGGGCAGGGGGCTACACCTTC. Its translation is CASSSYLLGQGAGGYTF.

V is TRBV4-1 and J is TRBJ1-4; 8 nucleotides line up with TRBD1. Per germline, CDR1 MGHRA and CDR2 YSYEKL. The trim removed 2 bases at V and 0 bases at J, leaving 5 bases unmatched. This CDR3 is built from 17 residues. In nucleotides, the CDR3 is TGCGCCAGCAGCCAAAGGGACAGGAGTGCAACTAATGAAAAACTGTTTTTT. Translation: CASSQRDRSATNEKLFF.

The chain is built from TRBV14 and TRBJ1-3; D uncertain. Germline lookup yields CDR1 SGHDN and CDR2 FVKESK. This CDR3 contains 15 residues. V was pared by 3 bases and J by 0 bases, with 9 bases between. The CDR3 spells CASSQTILSGNTIYF. The CDR3, as DNA: TGTGCCAGCAGCCAGACAATCCTCTCTGGAAACACCATATATTTT.

The V call is TRBV3-1 (or the pseudogene TRBV3-2), the J call TRBJ2-1, with D uncertain. This CDR3 comprises 15 residues. Germline CDR1 and CDR2: LGHDT and YNNKEL (reference sequence). V was shortened by 4 bases and J by 5 bases, with 15 bases between the two germline ends. In DNA, the CDR3 is TGTGCCAGCAGCCCCGCCCCGGGTCCGAACAATGAGCAGTTCTTC. It specifies CASSPAPGPNNEQFF.